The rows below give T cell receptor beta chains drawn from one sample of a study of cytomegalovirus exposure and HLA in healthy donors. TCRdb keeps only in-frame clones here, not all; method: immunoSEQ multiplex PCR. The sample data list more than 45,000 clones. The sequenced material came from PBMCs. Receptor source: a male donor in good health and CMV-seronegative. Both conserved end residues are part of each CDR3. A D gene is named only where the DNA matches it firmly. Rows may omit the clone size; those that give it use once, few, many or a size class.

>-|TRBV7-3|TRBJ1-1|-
TGTGCCAGCAGCCGTAATTTGAACACTGAAGCTTTCTTT
CASSRNLNTEAFF
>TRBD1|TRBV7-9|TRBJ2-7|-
TGTGCCAGCAGCTTGGGGACAGACTCCTACGAGCAGTACTTC
CASSLGTDSYEQYF
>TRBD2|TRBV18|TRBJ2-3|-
TGTGCCAGCTCACTACTAGCGGGTACAGATACGCAGTATTTT
CASSLLAGTDTQYF
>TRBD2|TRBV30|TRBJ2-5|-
TGTGCCTGGGCCGCTAGCGGGGGCACCGGGGACCAGTACTTC
CAWAASGGTGDQYF
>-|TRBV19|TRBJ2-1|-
TGTGCCAGTAGTATAGTTCATAGCGGTATTACCTACAATGAGCAGTTCTTC
CASSIVHSGITYNEQFF
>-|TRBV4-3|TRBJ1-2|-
TGCGCCAGCAGCCCCCAGACAGGCTTCTATGGCTACACCTTC
CASSPQTGFYGYTF
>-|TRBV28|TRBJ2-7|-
TGTGCCAGCGCTGAGGAGGGGCGCGAGCAGTACTTC
CASAEEGREQYF
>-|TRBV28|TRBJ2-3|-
TGTGCCAGCAGAAGACTGGGGCCAGATACGCAGTATTTT
CASRRLGPDTQYF
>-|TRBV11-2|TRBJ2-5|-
TGTGCCAGCAGTACCCAGGGGAGGGCTGTCGAGACCCAGTACTTC
CASSTQGRAVETQYF
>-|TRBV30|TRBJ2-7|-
TGTGCCGGGGCCAGGGACTTCTCTTCCGACTACGAGCAGTACTTC
CAGARDFSSDYEQYF
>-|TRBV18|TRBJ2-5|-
TGTGCCAGCTCACCACCGTTAGGCGAGGGAATCTGGGAGACCCAGTACTTC
CASSPPLGEGIWETQYF
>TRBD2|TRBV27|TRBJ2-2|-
TGTGCCAGCAGTTTATTCCCCCCCGGACTAGCGGCGAACACCGGGGAGCTGTTTTTT
CASSLFPPGLAANTGELFF
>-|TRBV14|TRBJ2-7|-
TGTGCCAGCAGCCGGGGGAGGAGGAGCGCCTACGAGCAGTACTTC
CASSRGRRSAYEQYF
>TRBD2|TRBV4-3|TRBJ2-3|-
TGCGCCAGCAGCCAAGCTTTGGGACTAGCGGGAGGGGCAGATACGCAGTATTTT
CASSQALGLAGGADTQYF
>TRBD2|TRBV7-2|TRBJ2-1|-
TGTGCCAGCAGCTGGGGGACTAGTCAGTCCCATGAGCAGTTCTTC
CASSWGTSQSHEQFF
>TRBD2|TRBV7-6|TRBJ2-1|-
TGTGCCAGCAGCTCCATAGGAGGGGGACTAGCGGGGTCCATCAATGAGCAGTTCTTC
CASSSIGGGLAGSINEQFF
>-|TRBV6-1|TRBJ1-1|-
TGTGCCAGCAGTGAAAGGTCCAGGGTCACTGAAGCTTTCTTT
CASSERSRVTEAFF
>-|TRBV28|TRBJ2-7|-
TGTGCCAGCAGTTTCGTAGCTATTTACGAGCAGTACTTC
CASSFVAIYEQYF
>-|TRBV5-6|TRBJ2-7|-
TGTGCCAGCAGCCCTATTTCAGGGGCCGGGTACGAGCAGTACTTC
CASSPISGAGYEQYF
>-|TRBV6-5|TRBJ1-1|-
TGTGCCAGCAGTTACTCAAGCCCCTTACAGGATGAAGCTTTCTTT
CASSYSSPLQDEAFF
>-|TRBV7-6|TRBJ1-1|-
TGTGCCAGCAGCTTTTCCGGGACACTGAACACTGAAGATTTCTTT
CASSFSGTLNTEDFF
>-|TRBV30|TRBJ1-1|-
TGTGCCTGGCGCCGGGTCGGAGGGACTGAAGATTTCTTT
CAWRRVGGTEDFF
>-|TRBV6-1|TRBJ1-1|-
TGTGCCAGCAGCTCCGGGACACGGAGCCTTGAAGCTTTCTTT
CASSSGTRSLEAFF
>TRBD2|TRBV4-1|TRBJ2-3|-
TGCGCCAGCAGCCAAGCACTAGCGGGAGTTGATACGCAGTATTTT
CASSQALAGVDTQYF
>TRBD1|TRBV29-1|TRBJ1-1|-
TGCAGCGCTCAGACAGGGAGGAACACTGAAGCTTTCTTT
CSAQTGRNTEAFF
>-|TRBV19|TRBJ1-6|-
TGTGCCAGTATCAACTGGAACAGTAACAATTCACCCCTCCACTTT
CASINWNSNNSPLHF
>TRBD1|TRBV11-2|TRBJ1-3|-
TGTGCCAGCAGCTCGTACAGGGGATCTGGAAACACCATATATTTT
CASSSYRGSGNTIYF
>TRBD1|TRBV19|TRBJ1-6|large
TGTGCCAGTAGTAGCCGACAGGGGGAGACACCCCTCCACTTT
CASSSRQGETPLHF
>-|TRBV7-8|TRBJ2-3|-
TGTGCCAGCAGCTTTGGGACACCAACAGATACGCAGTATTTT
CASSFGTPTDTQYF
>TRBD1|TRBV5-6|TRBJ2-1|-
TGTGCCAGCAGCTGGGACAGGGGTTATGAGCAGTTCTTC
CASSWDRGYEQFF
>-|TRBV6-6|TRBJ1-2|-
TGTGCCAGCACCGGATTGGACAGCTATGGCTACACCTTC
CASTGLDSYGYTF
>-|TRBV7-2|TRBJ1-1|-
TGTGCCAGCAGCCTGACAGAAAACACTGAAGCTTTCTTT
CASSLTENTEAFF
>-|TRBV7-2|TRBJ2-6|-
TGTGCCAGCAGCTACGACTCCTCTGGGGCCAACGTCCTGACTTTC
CASSYDSSGANVLTF
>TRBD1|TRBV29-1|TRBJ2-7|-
TGCAGCGCGGGCTCCGGGACAGGGGGCGAGCAGTACTTC
CSAGSGTGGEQYF
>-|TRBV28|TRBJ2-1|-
TGTGCCAGCAGTTTAACCGGGACGCCCGGGGGGTTCTTC
CASSLTGTPGGFF
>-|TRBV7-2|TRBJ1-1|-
TGTGCCAGCAGCCGGGGCAGGGGCACTGAAGCTTTCTTT
CASSRGRGTEAFF
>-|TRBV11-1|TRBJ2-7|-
TGTGCCAGCAGCTTAGAGGTGACAAAGGTCCTCTACGAGCAGTACTTC
CASSLEVTKVLYEQYF
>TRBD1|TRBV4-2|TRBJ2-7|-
TGTGCCAGCAGCCCCGGACAGGGTGCCACCTACGAGCAGTACTTC
CASSPGQGATYEQYF
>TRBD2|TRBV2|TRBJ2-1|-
TGTGCCAGCAGTGAAAGAAGCGGGGGGGACAATGAGCAGTTCTTC
CASSERSGGDNEQFF
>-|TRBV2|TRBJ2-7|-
TGTGCCAGCAGCCTAAGACCCGGGGGGCTCTACGAGCAGTACTTC
CASSLRPGGLYEQYF